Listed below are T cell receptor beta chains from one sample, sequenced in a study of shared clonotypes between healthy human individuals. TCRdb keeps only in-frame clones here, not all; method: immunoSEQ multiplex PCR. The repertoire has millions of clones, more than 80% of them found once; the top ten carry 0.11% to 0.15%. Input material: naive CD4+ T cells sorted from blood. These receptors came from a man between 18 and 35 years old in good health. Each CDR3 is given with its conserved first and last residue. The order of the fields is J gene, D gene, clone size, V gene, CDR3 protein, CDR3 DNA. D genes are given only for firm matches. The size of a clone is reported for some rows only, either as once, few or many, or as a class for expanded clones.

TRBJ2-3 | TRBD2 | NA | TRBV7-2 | CASSLVGLAGTDTQYF | TGTGCCAGCAGCTTAGTGGGACTAGCGGGCACAGATACGCAGTATTTT
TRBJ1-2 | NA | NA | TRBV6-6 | CASSRLRQAGGYTF | TGTGCCAGCAGCCGACTAAGACAGGCGGGCGGCTACACCTTC
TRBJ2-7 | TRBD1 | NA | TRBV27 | CASRGTGYEQYF | TGTGCCAGCAGAGGGACAGGGTACGAGCAGTACTTC
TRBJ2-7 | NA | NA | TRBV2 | CASRSGLVSSYEQYF | TGTGCCAGCAGATCGGGACTCGTGAGCTCCTACGAGCAGTACTTC
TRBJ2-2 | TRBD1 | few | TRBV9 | CASSVAETGEYTGELFF | TGTGCCAGCAGCGTAGCTGAAACAGGGGAATACACCGGGGAGCTGTTTTTT
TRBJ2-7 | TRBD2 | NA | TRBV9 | CASTPSGSAGEQYF | TGTGCCAGCACCCCTAGCGGGAGCGCAGGCGAGCAGTACTTC
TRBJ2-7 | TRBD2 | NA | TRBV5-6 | CASSLERGPREQYF | TGTGCCAGCAGCTTGGAGCGGGGGCCTCGTGAGCAGTACTTC
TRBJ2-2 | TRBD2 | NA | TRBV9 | CASSPRLAGYTGELFF | TGTGCCAGCAGCCCCAGACTAGCGGGGTACACCGGGGAGCTGTTTTTT
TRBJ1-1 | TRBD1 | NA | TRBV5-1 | CASHRGGEWNTEAFF | TGCGCCAGCCACAGAGGGGGCGAGTGGAACACTGAAGCTTTCTTT
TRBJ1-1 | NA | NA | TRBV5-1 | CASSLESMVVTEAFF | TGCGCCAGCAGCTTGGAATCTATGGTTGTCACTGAAGCTTTCTTT
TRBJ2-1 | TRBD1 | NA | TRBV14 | CASRGTGGRGEQFF | TGTGCCAGCAGGGGAACAGGGGGCAGGGGTGAGCAGTTCTTC
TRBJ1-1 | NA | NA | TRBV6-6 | CASSYSSKGAEAFF | TGTGCCAGCAGTTACTCGAGCAAGGGGGCTGAAGCTTTCTTT
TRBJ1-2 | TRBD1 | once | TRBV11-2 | CASSLFRTGDVDGYTF | TGTGCCAGCAGCTTATTCCGGACAGGGGATGTAGATGGCTACACCTTC
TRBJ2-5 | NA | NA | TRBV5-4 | CASSYGMETQYF | TGTGCCAGCAGCTACGGGATGGAGACCCAGTACTTC
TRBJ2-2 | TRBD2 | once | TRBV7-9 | CASSLGLGPNTGELFF | TGTGCCAGCAGCCTGGGACTAGGACCGAACACCGGGGAGCTGTTTTTT
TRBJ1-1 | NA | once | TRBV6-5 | CASSYSQGGTEAFF | TGTGCCAGCAGTTACTCGCAGGGAGGCACTGAAGCTTTCTTT
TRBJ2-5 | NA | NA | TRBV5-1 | CASSFTSATAETQYF | TGCGCCAGCAGCTTCACTTCAGCGACCGCAGAGACCCAGTACTTC
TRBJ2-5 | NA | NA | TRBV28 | CASSRSWSETQYF | TGTGCCAGCAGCCGTAGCTGGTCAGAGACCCAGTACTTC
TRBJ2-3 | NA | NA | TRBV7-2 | CASSLVEVADTQYF | TGTGCCAGCAGCTTAGTCGAGGTAGCAGATACGCAGTATTTT
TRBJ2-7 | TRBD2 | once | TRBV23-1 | CASSQSAQGEAGGPYEQYF | TGCGCCAGCAGTCAATCCGCACAGGGAGAAGCGGGAGGGCCTTACGAGCAGTACTTC
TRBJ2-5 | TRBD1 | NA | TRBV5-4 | CASSPDRGQETQYF | TGTGCCAGCAGCCCGGACAGGGGGCAAGAGACCCAGTACTTC
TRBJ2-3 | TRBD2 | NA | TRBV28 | CASTPTGTSPLPSTDTQYF | TGTGCCAGCACCCCAACCGGGACTAGTCCCCTTCCTAGCACAGATACGCAGTATTTT
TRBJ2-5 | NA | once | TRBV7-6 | CASSLAGSKETQYF | TGTGCCAGCAGCTTAGCAGGGTCGAAAGAGACCCAGTACTTC
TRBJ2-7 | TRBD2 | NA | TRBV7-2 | CASSLERGPPYEQYF | TGTGCCAGCAGCTTAGAGCGGGGGCCCCCCTACGAGCAGTACTTC
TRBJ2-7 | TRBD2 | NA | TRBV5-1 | CASSNAGTSAYEQYF | TGCGCCAGCAGCAATGCCGGGACTAGCGCATACGAGCAGTACTTC
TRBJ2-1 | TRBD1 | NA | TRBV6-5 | CASSSPGQGYNEQFF | TGTGCCAGCAGTTCCCCGGGACAGGGCTACAATGAGCAGTTCTTC
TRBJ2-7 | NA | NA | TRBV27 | CASSLEGTLSYEQYF | TGTGCCAGCAGTTTAGAGGGAACCCTCTCCTACGAGCAGTACTTC
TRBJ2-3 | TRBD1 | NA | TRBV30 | CAWSVLTGTHDTQYF | TGTGCCTGGAGTGTACTGACAGGGACCCATGATACGCAGTATTTT
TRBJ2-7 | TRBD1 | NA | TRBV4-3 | CASSQGAGGVKQYF | TGCGCCAGCAGCCAAGGGGCAGGGGGCGTCAAGCAGTACTTC
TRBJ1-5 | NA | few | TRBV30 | CAWSRETVSNQPQHF | TGTGCCTGGAGTAGGGAAACGGTTAGCAATCAGCCCCAGCATTTT
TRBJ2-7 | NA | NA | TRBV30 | CAWSDQASSYEQYF | TGTGCCTGGAGTGACCAGGCTAGCTCCTACGAGCAGTACTTC
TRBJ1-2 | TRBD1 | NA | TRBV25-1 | CASARQGGDYGYTF | TGTGCCAGCGCCCGACAGGGTGGAGACTATGGCTACACCTTC
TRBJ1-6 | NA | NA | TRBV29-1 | CSVRQDYNSPLHF | TGCAGCGTCAGACAGGACTATAATTCACCCCTCCACTTT
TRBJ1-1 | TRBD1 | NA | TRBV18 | CASSPTGGLNTEAFF | TGTGCCAGCTCACCAACAGGGGGCTTGAACACTGAAGCTTTCTTT
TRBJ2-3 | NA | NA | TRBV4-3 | CASSPAGTDTQYF | TGCGCCAGCAGTCCGGCGGGCACAGATACGCAGTATTTT
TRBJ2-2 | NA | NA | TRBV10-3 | CAISEGTGELFF | TGTGCCATCAGTGAGGGGACCGGGGAGCTGTTTTTT
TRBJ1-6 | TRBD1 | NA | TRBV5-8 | CASSPRGQGSHSPLHF | TGTGCCAGCAGCCCCCGAGGACAGGGGTCCCATTCACCCCTCCACTTT
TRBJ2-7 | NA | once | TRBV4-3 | CASSLGRGSYEQYF | TGCGCCAGCAGCCTGGGTAGGGGATCCTACGAGCAGTACTTC
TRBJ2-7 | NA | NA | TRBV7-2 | CASSLVAGPYEQYF | TGTGCCAGCAGCTTAGTTGCGGGTCCCTACGAGCAGTACTTC
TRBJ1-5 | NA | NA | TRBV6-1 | CASSGGSISNQPQHF | TGTGCCAGCAGCGGGGGTTCAATCAGCAATCAGCCCCAGCATTTT
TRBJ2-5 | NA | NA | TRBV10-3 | CAISESSARQTQYF | TGTGCCATCAGTGAGTCGTCGGCACGGCAGACCCAGTACTTC
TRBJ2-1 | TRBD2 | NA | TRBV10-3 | CAISEYLAGGYNEQFF | TGTGCCATCAGTGAGTACCTAGCGGGGGGTTACAATGAGCAGTTCTTC
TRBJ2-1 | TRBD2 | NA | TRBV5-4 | CASSSRSGGAFNEQFF | TGTGCCAGCAGCTCCCGTAGCGGGGGGGCCTTCAATGAGCAGTTCTTC
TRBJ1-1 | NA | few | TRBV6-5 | CASPEAFF | TGTGCCAGCCCGGAAGCTTTCTTT
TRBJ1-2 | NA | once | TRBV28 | CASSLAGPSNYGYTF | TGTGCCAGCAGTCTCGCCGGGCCAAGCAACTATGGCTACACCTTC
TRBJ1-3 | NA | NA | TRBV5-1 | CASTLEAGSGNTIYF | TGCGCCAGCACCCTGGAGGCCGGATCCGGAAACACCATATATTTT
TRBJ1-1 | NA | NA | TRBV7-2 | CASTLTLNTEAFF | TGTGCCAGCACCCTCACCTTGAACACTGAAGCTTTCTTT
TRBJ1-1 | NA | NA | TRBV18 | CASSPREGSVNTEAFF | TGTGCCAGCTCACCTAGGGAGGGGAGTGTGAACACTGAAGCTTTCTTT
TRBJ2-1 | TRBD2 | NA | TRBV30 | CAWSPSRLAGGNEQFF | TGTGCCTGGAGTCCATCCCGACTAGCGGGAGGAAATGAGCAGTTCTTC
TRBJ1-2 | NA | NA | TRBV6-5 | CASSSGKGWNGYTF | TGTGCCAGCAGTTCGGGAAAGGGGTGGAATGGCTACACCTTC
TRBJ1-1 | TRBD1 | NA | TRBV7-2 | CASSTPTGGEAFF | TGTGCCAGCAGCACCCCGACAGGGGGCGAAGCTTTCTTT
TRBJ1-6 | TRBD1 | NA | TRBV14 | CASSPTGSNSPLHF | TGTGCCAGCAGCCCGACAGGGAGTAATTCACCCCTCCACTTT
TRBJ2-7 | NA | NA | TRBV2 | CASNTDSSYEQYF | TGTGCCAGCAATACTGACAGCTCCTACGAGCAGTACTTC
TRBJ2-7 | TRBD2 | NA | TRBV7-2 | CASSFSGGLAGDYEQYF | TGTGCCAGCAGCTTTAGCGGGGGACTAGCGGGGGACTACGAGCAGTACTTC
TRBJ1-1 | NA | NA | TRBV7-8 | CASSLDGGFGAEAFF | TGTGCCAGCAGCTTAGACGGGGGGTTCGGTGCTGAAGCTTTCTTT
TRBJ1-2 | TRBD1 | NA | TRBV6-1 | CASSEDRGPGYTF | TGTGCCAGCAGTGAAGACAGGGGGCCGGGCTACACCTTC
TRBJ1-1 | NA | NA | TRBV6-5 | CASSYRQGYTEAFF | TGTGCCAGCAGTTACCGACAAGGGTACACTGAAGCTTTCTTT
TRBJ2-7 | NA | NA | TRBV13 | CASSLKPSYEQYF | TGTGCCAGCAGCCTAAAGCCCTCCTACGAGCAGTACTTC